The following is a T cell receptor (beta chain) sequence with its context. This entry comes from a study of blood T cell repertoires in COVID-19. Looking at the study overall: Acute-phase and convalescent COVID-19 samples originated in the United States, Italy and Spain.

Profiled with immunoSEQ multiplex PCR; TCRdb holds only in-frame clones, not every one. The sample has roughly 54,000 clones; about nine tenths are singletons. The CDR3 has 14 residues. Germline loops: CDR1 DFQATT, CDR2 SNEGSKA (reference sequence). Trimming at V came to 3 bases and at J to 5 bases, leaving 7 bases not matched to a gene. The source of this sequence is a human donor in a cohort sampled during active COVID-19. The V gene is TRBV20-1, the J gene TRBJ2-5; 9 bases line up with TRBD2. The sequencing input was peripheral blood. The CDR3 nucleotides read TGCAGTGCTAGTCTGTCTAGCGGGGCGGAGACCCAGTACTTC. Amino acid sequence: CSASLSSGAETQYF.